The rows below give T cell receptor beta chains drawn from one sample of a study of vaccination and CD4 T cells after COVID-19. MiXCR was run by TCRdb on the PCR reads, yielding one entry per CDR3 protein. Here the sample spans under 20,000 distinct CDR3 sequences, approximately 44% being singletons. What these receptors recognize is not known. The specimen was CD4+ T cells from blood, cultured in vitro, collected about 7 months after SARS-CoV-2 vaccination. The receptors derive from a human donor who had recovered from COVID-19. The CDR3 runs from the conserved cysteine through the conserved F or W. D genes are given only for firm matches. Clone size is shown for a subset of rows, as once, few, many or a class of expanded clone.

>-|TRBD2|TRBV20-1|TRBJ2-1
CSARAGGRIGNEQFF
TGCAGTGCTAGAGCGGGGGGTCGTATTGGTAATGAGCAGTTCTTC
>few|-|TRBV10-3|TRBJ1-3
CASGKDSGNTIYF
TGTGCCTCAGGGAAGGACTCTGGAAACACCATATATTTT
>few|TRBD2|TRBV20-1|TRBJ2-3
CSAQNLAGVTDTQYF
TGCAGTGCCCAAAATCTAGCGGGGGTCACAGATACGCAGTATTTT
>few|TRBD2|TRBV7-3|TRBJ2-5
CASSPGGGGKTQYF
TGTGCCAGCAGCCCCGGCGGGGGTGGGAAGACCCAGTACTTC
>few|-|TRBV6-1|TRBJ1-6
CASSHTQGSRNSPLHF
TGTGCCAGCAGTCACACACAGGGTTCTCGGAATTCACCCCTCCACTTT
>-|-|TRBV12-3/TRBV12-4|TRBJ1-1
CASSVMAEEAFF
TGTGCCAGCAGTGTTATGGCGGAAGAAGCTTTCTTT
>-|-|TRBV19|TRBJ2-2
CASRVSPNTGELFF
TGTGCCAGTAGGGTCAGTCCGAACACCGGGGAGCTGTTTTTT
>-|-|TRBV2|TRBJ1-2
CANQRPTGNYGYTF
TGTGCCAATCAACGACCGACAGGCAACTATGGCTACACCTTC
>-|TRBD2|TRBV6-2/TRBV6-3|TRBJ2-1
CASSLPPGLAGENEQFF
TGTGCCAGCAGCTTACCCCCCGGACTAGCGGGAGAGAATGAGCAGTTCTTC
>-|TRBD1|TRBV27|TRBJ2-7
CASSLDRGPEQYF
TGTGCCAGCAGCCTGGACAGGGGGCCCGAGCAGTACTTC
>-|-|TRBV2|TRBJ2-1
CASSVRPHGYNEQFF
TGTGCCAGCAGTGTACGGCCCCACGGGTACAATGAGCAGTTCTTC
>few|TRBD2|TRBV20-1|TRBJ2-3
CSARAGTSGTDTQYF
TGCAGTGCCCGGGCCGGGACTAGCGGCACAGATACGCAGTATTTT
>few|-|TRBV20-1|TRBJ1-6
CSARDPRTENSPLHF
TGCAGTGCTAGGGACCCTCGGACAGAGAATTCACCCCTCCACTTT
>once|-|TRBV2|TRBJ2-1
CASSEEIAAYNEQFF
TGTGCCAGCAGTGAAGAGATAGCGGCTTACAATGAGCAGTTCTTC
>-|-|TRBV6-5|TRBJ2-3
CASSYDGGQTDTQYF
TGTGCCAGCAGTTACGATGGGGGTCAGACAGATACGCAGTATTTT
>large|-|TRBV11-2|TRBJ2-3
CASSPGDHTDTQYF
TGTGCCAGCAGCCCAGGGGACCACACAGATACGCAGTATTTT
>-|TRBD2|TRBV20-1|TRBJ2-5
CSARPKPGLAQETQYF
TGCAGTGCTAGACCAAAACCGGGACTAGCTCAAGAGACCCAGTACTTC
>-|-|TRBV20-1|TRBJ1-2
CSASGQGYGYTF
TGCAGTGCTAGTGGCCAGGGATATGGCTACACCTTC
>-|-|TRBV4-1|TRBJ2-7
CASSRTRAQPNEQYF
TGCGCCAGCAGCCGGACCCGGGCCCAACCCAACGAGCAGTACTTC
>-|-|TRBV7-9|TRBJ2-7
CASSPSGAVSSYEQYF
TGTGCCAGCAGCCCAAGTGGGGCAGTATCCTCCTACGAGCAGTACTTC